The 31 T cell receptor beta chains given below trace back to one sample, sequenced in a study of identical twins (dated by TCRdb to 2016 to 2017). Libraries were built with 5' RACE. The sample was run on an Illumina HiSeq 2000. The raw public data were reprocessed by TCRdb itself: fastp quality trimming at Q25, MiXCR clonotype calling, in-frame beta chains only. Rows with one shared CDR3 protein collapse into an entry with the most common genes and DNA. A total of 430,000 or so distinct CDR3 sequences appear in this sample, more than 20% of them only once. Jointly, the top ten make up about 2.7% of the sample. In addition, the sample was reused for a study of T cells expressing NK-cell markers.

The sample was CD4+ T cells sorted from blood. The receptor source for this set is a woman aged 18-35 years in good health.

This clonotype was detected only a few times. J is TRBJ2-5 and V is TRBV9, with 8 bases matching TRBD2. CDR3 length equals 16 residues. The V gene's germline CDR1 is SGDLS and CDR2 YYNGEE. The V segment lost 3 bases and the J segment 4 bases; nucleotides outside the gene matches: 11. This CDR3 reads CASSGGSTSGVETQYF. As DNA, the CDR3 is TGTGCCAGCAGCGGAGGATCCACTAGCGGAGTAGAGACCCAGTACTTC.

The chain couples TRBV12-3 or TRBV12-4 to TRBJ2-3; 12 nucleotides line up with TRBD1. Trimming at V came to 6 bases and at J to 5 bases, leaving 9 bases not matched to a gene. This CDR3 contains 16 residues. The CDR3 DNA reads as TGTGCCAGCAGCCCAGGGACAGGGGGCCCGGGAGATACGCAGTATTTT. Its protein is CASSPGTGGPGDTQYF.

This clonotype has more than one count but fewer than ten. V usage is TRBV12-3 or TRBV12-4 and J usage is TRBJ2-6; weak D call: TRBD1 (6 bases). The V and J ends lost 5 bases and 2 bases respectively, with 13 bases between them. CDR3 length equals 16 residues. CDR3 nucleotide sequence: TGTGCCAGCAGTCCCCAGTCAGGGGCTGGGGCCAACGTCCTGACTTTC. Translation: CASSPQSGAGANVLTF.

The V gene is TRBV29-1, the J gene TRBJ2-7; D gene uncertain. Germline V CDR1 and CDR2: SQVTM, ANQGSEA. V lost 4 bases, J lost 2 bases, and 6 bases lay in between. This CDR3 has 11 amino acids. The CDR3 here is CSVGGTYEQYF. The CDR3, as DNA: TGCAGCGTTGGGGGTACCTACGAGCAGTACTTC.

This chain connects TRBV5-1 to TRBJ2-3; D gene uncertain. The CDR3 is 15 residues long. CDR1 and CDR2 (germline): SGHRS, YFSETQ. The V end was cut by 0 bases, the J end by 6 bases, with 14 bases between. CDR3 in amino acids: CASSLASLIGDTQYF. The CDR3 nucleotides read TGCGCCAGCAGCTTGGCCTCTCTCATCGGGGATACGCAGTATTTT.

Only a few counts were recorded for this clonotype. This chain links TRBV12-3 or TRBV12-4 with TRBJ2-1, with D possibly TRBD2 on 6 matching bases. V was clipped by 6 bases and J by 10 bases, with 19 bases between them. This CDR3 has 14 residues. Here the CDR3 reads CASREAGRTAEQFF. CDR3 DNA sequence: TGTGCCAGCAGGGAAGCCGGGAGAACCGCCGAGCAGTTCTTC.

This chain links TRBV20-1 with TRBJ2-7; D remains unclear. Trimming took off 0 bases at V and 1 base at J, with 10 bases between the two ends. Per the germline V gene, CDR1 is DFQATT and CDR2 is SNEGSKA (reference sequence). CDR3 length equals 14 residues. Written as DNA, the CDR3 is TGCAGTGCTAGAGATTTTGGCAGATCCTACGAGCAGTACTTC. It specifies CSARDFGRSYEQYF.

This clonotype showed up just a few times. CDR3: CASSLVVGSGGEQYF. The DNA of the CDR3 is TGTGCCAGCAGCTTAGTAGTCGGTAGCGGGGGCGAGCAGTACTTC. The chain has TRBV7-2 and TRBJ2-7, with 9 bases identical to TRBD2. The V segment lost 1 base and the J segment 6 bases; nucleotides outside the gene matches: 7. The CDR3 runs 15 residues. The germline V gene encodes CDR1 SGHTA and CDR2 FQGNSA.

V usage is TRBV29-1 and J usage is TRBJ2-1; 10 nucleotides match TRBD2. The germline V gene has CDR1 SQVTM and CDR2 ANQGSEA. With 7 bases clipped from V and 4 bases from J, the junction kept 4 bases outside the gene matches. CDR3 length: 13 amino acids. This CDR3 is CSAGSGGYNEQFF. The CDR3, as DNA: TGCAGCGCCGGTAGCGGGGGGTACAATGAGCAGTTCTTC.

As for this clonotype: An end of the junction differs from the germline gene, which may be a read error. The chain is built from TRBV3-1 and TRBJ2-1, with 7 nucleotides matching TRBD2. Germline values: CDR1 LGHDT, CDR2 YNNKEL (reference sequence). CDR3 length equals 16 residues. The CDR3 bases are TGTGCCAGCAGCGCCGGTAGGACTAGGTCCTCCAATGAGCAGTTCTTC. The encoded protein is CASSAGRTRSSNEQFF.

The chain has TRBV10-2 and TRBJ2-3, with 11 positions matching TRBD2. V was clipped by 11 bases and J by 2 bases; unmatched bases: 6. The CDR3 is 14 residues long. Germline V gene sequence: CDR1 WSHSY, CDR2 SAAADI. CDR3: CAVKLAGATDTQYF. As DNA, the CDR3 is TGCGCCGTCAAACTAGCGGGGGCCACAGATACGCAGTATTTT.

In this sample, this clonotype turned up a few times. V usage is TRBV20-1 and J usage is TRBJ2-1; D is unresolved. This CDR3 region has 12 residues. Trimming stripped 0 bases from V and 6 bases from J, with 6 bases between. The germline V gene has CDR1 DFQATT and CDR2 SNEGSKA (reference sequence). The DNA of the CDR3 is TGCAGTGCTAGAGATCAGAGCAATGAGCAGTTCTTC. Its protein is CSARDQSNEQFF.

The rearrangement links TRBV24-1 to TRBJ2-1; D might be TRBD2 (6 bases). The V gene lost 4 bases and the J gene lost 5 bases, with 11 bases spanning the gap. Per the germline V gene, CDR1 is KGHDR and CDR2 is SFDVKD. This CDR3 comprises 14 residues. CDR3 sequence: CATSDYGSHNEQFF. CDR3 sequence (DNA): TGTGCCACCAGTGACTACGGGAGCCACAATGAGCAGTTCTTC.

This clonotype turned up a few times. The chain combines TRBV6-5 with TRBJ2-2, with 8 bases identical to TRBD2. This CDR3 is built from 16 residues. V dropped 2 bases and J dropped 8; count of bases not matched to a gene: 10. Germline CDR1 and CDR2: MNHEY and SVGAGI. The DNA for the CDR3 is TGTGCCAGCAGTTACATTGCTAGCGGGTGGCGGGGGGAGCTGTTTTTT. Its protein product is CASSYIASGWRGELFF.

CDR3: CASSLVGFGANVLTF. CDR3 DNA: TGCGCCAGCAGCTTGGTAGGCTTCGGGGCCAACGTCCTGACTTTC. The rearrangement links TRBV5-1 to TRBJ2-6; no definite D call. Trimming removed 0 bases from V and 4 bases from J, with 8 bases in between. CDR3 length: 15 residues. Germline V gene lookup returns CDR1 SGHRS and CDR2 YFSETQ.

The chain combines TRBV7-2 with TRBJ2-7; 12 positions match TRBD2. The germline V gene has CDR1 SGHTA and CDR2 FQGNSA. V lost 6 bases to trimming and J lost 0 bases; unmatched junction nucleotides: 3. This CDR3 is built from 15 residues. CDR3 protein: CASRASGRGSYEQYF. DNA for the CDR3: TGTGCCAGCAGAGCTAGCGGGAGGGGCTCCTACGAGCAGTACTTC.

This clonotype was detected ten times or more. The J gene is TRBJ2-7, the V gene TRBV7-9, with 10 bases matching TRBD1. Trimming cost V 4 bases and J 4 bases; bases outside gene matches: 1. Germline V gene data show CDR1 as SEHNR and CDR2 as FQNEAQ (reference sequence). The CDR3 length is 13 residues. CDR3 nucleotides: TGTGCCAGCAGCTCGGACAGGGGGTACGAGCAGTACTTC. Encoded protein: CASSSDRGYEQYF.

The V and J genes are TRBV24-1 and TRBJ1-1; 7 bases match TRBD1. The germline CDR1 and CDR2 sequences are KGHDR and SFDVKD. This CDR3 contains 19 residues. The junction had 17 bases not matched to a gene; V was cut back by 0 bases and J by 5 bases. CDR3 in DNA: TGTGCCACCAGTGATTTGGAACGCTTACGTAGGGGGCTATGGACTGAAGCTTTCTTT. This sequence encodes CATSDLERLRRGLWTEAFF.

This clonotype has just one count. J is TRBJ2-1 and V is TRBV6-5; D may correspond to TRBD1 or TRBD2 (5 bases each). The CDR3 totals 18 residues. The germline CDR1 and CDR2 sequences are MNHEY and SVGAGI. V lost 4 bases and J lost 5, with 24 bases in between. CDR3 loop: CASSLIRDTFGTNNEQFF. The CDR3 bases are TGTGCCAGCAGTTTAATCCGGGATACCTTTGGGACGAACAATGAGCAGTTCTTC.

CDR3 loop: CSAASTVALAKNIQYF. The CDR3 DNA sequence: TGCAGTGCTGCCAGTACTGTAGCCTTAGCCAAAAACATTCAGTACTTC. The rearrangement links TRBV20-1 to TRBJ2-4; D is uncertain. Between the trimmed V and J ends, which lost 5 bases and 0 bases, there was a span of 17 bases. Germline lookup yields CDR1 DFQATT and CDR2 SNEGSKA (reference sequence). The CDR3 contains 16 residues.

V is TRBV6-6 and J is TRBJ1-2; 10 bases map to TRBD1. The CDR3 contains 17 residues. CDR1 MNHNY and CDR2 SVGAGI come from the germline V gene (reference sequence). The junction had 12 bases not matched to a gene; V was cut back by 0 bases and J by 8 bases. CDR3 bases: TGTGCCAGCAGTTACTCAAGACAGGGGGCTACGATGAGAGGCTACACCTTC. Its protein product is CASSYSRQGATMRGYTF.

The sample holds a few counts of this clonotype. The rearrangement links TRBV15 to TRBJ2-2, with 9 bases aligning to TRBD2. In germline, CDR1 is LNHNV, CDR2 YYDKDF (reference sequence). V dropped 4 bases and J dropped 1; count of bases not matched to a gene: 4. The length of the CDR3 is 16 residues. CDR3 bases: TGTGCCACCAGCAAGCGACTAGCGGTGAACACCGGGGAGCTGTTTTTT. This gives the protein CATSKRLAVNTGELFF.

The chain has TRBV24-1 and TRBJ1-2; a weak D match, TRBD1 (6 bases). The CDR3 covers 12 residues. V was trimmed by 7 bases and J by 3 bases, leaving 8 bases between them. Germline V gene sequence: CDR1 KGHDR, CDR2 SFDVKD. CDR3 DNA sequence: TGTGCCACCAGGAGGGGGGACTATGGCTACACCTTC. Encoded protein: CATRRGDYGYTF.

The chain carries TRBV7-2 and TRBJ2-2, with D possibly being TRBD2 (5 bases). V lost 4 bases to trimming and J lost 0 bases, with 9 bases between them. CDR1 SGHTA and CDR2 FQGNSA come from the germline V gene. The CDR3 is 15 amino acids. The CDR3 nucleotides read TGTGCCAGCAGCTCGCGAGGGACGAACACCGGGGAGCTGTTTTTT. Translated: CASSSRGTNTGELFF.

The V gene is TRBV4-3, the J gene TRBJ1-6; D is ambiguous. This CDR3 comprises 13 residues. Per the germline V gene, CDR1 is LGHNA and CDR2 is YSLEER. Trimming cost V 0 bases and J 9 bases, with 6 bases left between them. CDR3 nucleotides: TGCGCCAGCAGCCAAGATCTGCTTTCACCCCTCCACTTT. This translates into CASSQDLLSPLHF.

This clonotype was observed a few times. The chain couples TRBV6-1 to TRBJ2-5; a weak D match, TRBD1 (6 bases). V was clipped by 8 bases and J by 5 bases, with 15 bases between them. Germline CDR1 MNHNS, CDR2 SASEGT. This CDR3 region has 13 residues. The CDR3 nucleotides read TGTGCCAGCTCCCCAGGGGTCTGGGAGACCCAGTACTTC. Translated, it gives CASSPGVWETQYF.

The rearrangement uses TRBV14 and TRBJ2-7; the D is unclear. V shed 3 bases and J shed 6 bases, with 6 bases lying between them. CDR3 length equals 11 residues. Germline lookup yields CDR1 SGHDN and CDR2 FVKESK. The CDR3 sequence is CASSQHFEQYF. The CDR3 nucleotides read TGTGCCAGCAGCCAGCACTTCGAGCAGTACTTC. Drawing the rest from reference TRBV14 and TRBJ2-7, the complete variable domain is EAGVTQFPSHSVIEKGQTVTLRCDPISGHDNLYWYRRVMGKEIKFLLHFVKESKQDESGMPNNRFLAERTGGTYSTLKVQPAELEDSGVYFCASSQHFEQYFGPGTRLTVT.

At least ten counts were recorded for this clonotype. The chain has TRBV7-2 and TRBJ2-7, with unresolved D. Deletions cut 2 bases from V and 0 bases from J, with 5 bases between. Per the germline V gene, CDR1 is SGHTA and CDR2 is FQGNSA. The CDR3 loop spans 13 amino acids. DNA of the CDR3: TGTGCCAGCAGCTTAATCGGCTCCTACGAGCAGTACTTC. Translating it yields CASSLIGSYEQYF.

The sample holds a few counts of this clonotype. The chain uses TRBV9 and TRBJ1-4; 9 nucleotides agree with TRBD1. CDR1 and CDR2 from the germline V gene are SGDLS and YYNGEE. CDR3 length: 15 amino acids. V lost 3 bases and J lost 7; bases outside the gene matches: 7. The CDR3 sequence: CASSAGDREGEKLFF. The CDR3 DNA reads TGTGCCAGCAGCGCTGGGGACAGGGAGGGTGAAAAACTGTTTTTT.

The chain carries TRBV7-2 and TRBJ2-3; 8 nucleotides line up with TRBD2. The CDR3 spans 17 residues. CDR1 and CDR2 from the germline V gene are SGHTA and FQGNSA. The V gene end was trimmed by 2 bases and the J gene end by 2 bases; junction bases not matched to a gene: 9. The CDR3: CASSLRLAGPLTDTQYF. The CDR3 nucleotides are TGTGCCAGCAGCTTACGGTTAGCGGGACCTCTCACAGATACGCAGTATTTT.

V is TRBV6-2 or TRBV6-3 and J is TRBJ2-2; D is ambiguous. V lost 7 bases to trimming and J lost 3 bases, with 6 bases between them. The CDR3 is made up of 12 amino acids. Germline CDR1 and CDR2: MNHEY and SVGEGT. CDR3 loop: CASTKYTGELFF. DNA for the CDR3: TGTGCCAGCACAAAGTACACCGGGGAGCTGTTTTTT.